The rows below give T cell receptor beta chains drawn from one sample of a study of cytomegalovirus exposure and HLA in healthy donors. Measured with immunoSEQ multiplex PCR; TCRdb has only the in-frame clones, and not every one. Found here are 180,000 or so clones, 60% to 80% of them singletons; the top ten hold 6.3%. Material: PBMCs. Receptor source: a man aged 35 to 55 in good health and CMV-seropositive. The CDR3 runs from the conserved cysteine through the conserved F or W. Each record gives: D gene, clone size, J gene, V gene, CDR3 DNA, CDR3 protein. The D gene is left open where the match is weak. Not all rows give a size; the values are once, few, many and, for expanded clones, a class.

>TRBD1|-|TRBJ2-7|TRBV9
TGTGCCAGCAGCGCGGGGACAGGGGGCGAGCAGTACTTC
CASSAGTGGEQYF
>TRBD1|-|TRBJ1-1|TRBV5-1
TGCGCCACCCGACAGGGAGAGGGCACTGAAGCTTTCTTT
CATRQGEGTEAFF
>-|-|TRBJ2-3|TRBV7-3
TGTGCCAGCAGCTGGGACTTTCCCACAGATACGCAGTATTTT
CASSWDFPTDTQYF
>TRBD1|-|TRBJ2-5|TRBV15
TGTGCCACCAGCGGCGACAGGGATCCCCAAGAGACCCAGTACTTC
CATSGDRDPQETQYF
>TRBD1|-|TRBJ2-7|TRBV6-5
TGTGCCAGCACCAACCCCCCGGGACAGGTTAACTTC
CASTNPPGQVNF
>TRBD2|-|TRBJ2-3|TRBV7-9
TGTGCCAGCAGCCCAAGGACTAGCGGGAGACTGGGCACAGATACGCAGTATTTT
CASSPRTSGRLGTDTQYF
>-|-|TRBJ1-2|TRBV28
TGTGCCAGCACCGGACTCTATGGCTACACCTTC
CASTGLYGYTF
>TRBD1|-|TRBJ2-1|TRBV5-1
TGCGCCAGCAGCATAGGACAGGGGGCGCTAGGGAATGAGCAGTTCTTC
CASSIGQGALGNEQFF
>TRBD2|-|TRBJ2-5|TRBV6-1
TGTGCCAGCAGTGGTAGCGGGAGCCGACAAGAGACCCAGTACTTC
CASSGSGSRQETQYF
>TRBD1|-|TRBJ1-3|TRBV6-5
TGTGCCAGCAGTTACGACAGGGCGGCTGGAAACACCATATATTTT
CASSYDRAAGNTIYF
>TRBD1|few|TRBJ1-1|TRBV7-9
TGTGCCAGCAGCGGACAGGTCTCGGACACTGAAGCTTTCTTT
CASSGQVSDTEAFF
>-|-|TRBJ2-7|TRBV11-3
TGTGCCAGCAGCTATCGCAGGGCGAATTACGAGCAGTACTTC
CASSYRRANYEQYF
>TRBD1|-|TRBJ1-2|TRBV2
TGTGCCAGCAGTGGGGACAGGGGGAATGGCTACACCTTC
CASSGDRGNGYTF
>-|-|TRBJ1-1|TRBV9
TGTGCCAGCAGCGCACAGAAGAACACTGAAGCTTTCTTT
CASSAQKNTEAFF
>-|-|TRBJ1-1|TRBV4-1
TGCGCCAGCAGCCAAGGAATCGGTCAGGGAACTGAAGCTTTCTTT
CASSQGIGQGTEAFF
>TRBD1|-|TRBJ2-7|TRBV10-1
TGCGCCAGCAGGTCCGGGACAGCAGCCTACGAGCAGTACTTC
CASRSGTAAYEQYF
>-|-|TRBJ2-3|TRBV19
TGTGCCAGTAGTACGGGCGGAGGGAGCACAGATACGCAGTATTTT
CASSTGGGSTDTQYF
>-|-|TRBJ1-2|TRBV5-1
TGCGCCAGCAGTTTGACAGGAACGGATGGCTACACCTTC
CASSLTGTDGYTF
>TRBD2|-|TRBJ2-7|TRBV5-4
TGTGCCAGCAGCTTCCTAGCGGGAGCGGCCGAGCAGTACTTC
CASSFLAGAAEQYF
>-|-|TRBJ1-2|TRBV19
TGTGCCAGTAGTATCAGGGAAGGCGGCTACACCTTC
CASSIREGGYTF
>-|-|TRBJ2-7|TRBV5-1
TGCGCCAGCAGCTTGGTTCGGGGGACCTACGAGCAGTACTTC
CASSLVRGTYEQYF
>-|-|TRBJ2-1|TRBV7-2
TGTGCCAGCAGCTTCCAAGGGGGTGAGCAGTTCTTC
CASSFQGGEQFF
>-|-|TRBJ2-3|TRBV2
TGTGCCAGCAGTGAAGCCTCCGGGAGCTACACGAGGGACACAGATACGCAGTATTTT
CASSEASGSYTRDTDTQYF
>-|-|TRBJ1-2|TRBV27
TGTGCCAGCAGTTTATCAGGGGGCTATGGCTACACCTTC
CASSLSGGYGYTF
>TRBD2|-|TRBJ2-3|TRBV5-1
TGCGCCAGCAGCTTGGGAGGCACTAGCGGCACAGATACGCAGTATTTT
CASSLGGTSGTDTQYF
>-|-|TRBJ2-1|TRBV5-1
TGCGCCAGCAGCTTGTCGGGGAGCTCCTACAATGAGCAGTTCTTC
CASSLSGSSYNEQFF
>-|-|TRBJ2-5|TRBV28
TGTGCCAGCAGTTTAGGTCCAGGGCACGAGACCCAGTACTTC
CASSLGPGHETQYF
>TRBD2|-|TRBJ2-5|TRBV5-1
TGCGCCAGCAGCTTGGATTGGGGGGGAGAGACCCAGTACTTC
CASSLDWGGETQYF
>TRBD2|-|TRBJ2-1|TRBV7-3
TGTGCCAGCAGCCCCGGACTAGTGACGGGCAATGAGCAGTTCTTC
CASSPGLVTGNEQFF
>TRBD2|-|TRBJ2-7|TRBV6-6
TGTGCCAGCACTAGACTAGCGGGAGATAACGAGCAGTACTTC
CASTRLAGDNEQYF
>TRBD1|-|TRBJ2-1|TRBV28
TGTGCCAGCAGTAAGACAGGGGGGAATGAGCAGTTCTTC
CASSKTGGNEQFF
>TRBD2|-|TRBJ2-7|TRBV2
TGTGCCAGCATTCAGGGACTAGCGGGAGGACACTCCTACGAGCAGTACTTC
CASIQGLAGGHSYEQYF
>-|-|TRBJ2-7|TRBV7-3
TGTGCCAGCAGCTTAACCGGGACAACTGACTACGAGCAGTACTTC
CASSLTGTTDYEQYF
>TRBD2|-|TRBJ2-5|TRBV25-1
TGTGCCAGCAGTGCACTAGCGGGAGGAGTTCTAGAGACCCAGTACTTC
CASSALAGGVLETQYF
>-|-|TRBJ2-5|TRBV2
TGTGCCAGCAGTGGGACTATCCAAGAGACCCAGTACTTC
CASSGTIQETQYF
>-|-|TRBJ2-7|TRBV25-1
TGTGCCAGCAGTGACACCAGAACTTCGGGGGGCCAGTACTTC
CASSDTRTSGGQYF
>TRBD1|once|TRBJ1-5|TRBV19
TGTGCCAGTAGTGGACAGGGCCTCAATCAGCCCCAGCATTTT
CASSGQGLNQPQHF
>-|-|TRBJ1-1|TRBV5-6
TGTGCCAGCAGCCTTACCGAGGTTGAAGCTTTCTTT
CASSLTEVEAFF
>-|-|TRBJ2-1|TRBV9
TGTGCCAGCAGCGGAGATCTAGGGGCTGAGCAGTTCTTC
CASSGDLGAEQFF
>-|-|TRBJ1-2|TRBV5-1
TGCGCCAGCAGCTTATACCGGGAGACACAGGATGGCTACACCTTC
CASSLYRETQDGYTF
>-|-|TRBJ2-3|TRBV30
TGTGCCTGGACTAACGGGGGGCTGAAAGATACGCAGTATTTT
CAWTNGGLKDTQYF
>TRBD1|-|TRBJ1-4|TRBV5-1
TGCGCCAGCAGCCCAATGGGCATGGCGGGACAGCTTAATGAAAAACTGTTTTTT
CASSPMGMAGQLNEKLFF
>-|once|TRBJ2-7|TRBV9
TGTGCCAGCAGCGTAGAAAGCGGGTCCACCTACGAGCAGTACTTC
CASSVESGSTYEQYF
>TRBD1|-|TRBJ2-3|TRBV29-1
TGCAGCGTCCAAGCCAGGACAGGGTCGGATACGCAGTATTTT
CSVQARTGSDTQYF
>TRBD1|-|TRBJ1-3|TRBV11-2
TGTGCCAGCAGCTCCGGACAGGGGTCAGGAGGAAACACCATATATTTT
CASSSGQGSGGNTIYF
>-|-|TRBJ1-2|TRBV5-6
TGTGCCAGCACGGTGGGGCAGGTCTATGGCTACACCTTC
CASTVGQVYGYTF
>-|-|TRBJ2-6|TRBV5-1
TGCGCCAGCAGCCCTTATATTGTCCGCTCTGGGGCCAACGTCCTGACTTTC
CASSPYIVRSGANVLTF
>-|-|TRBJ2-3|TRBV7-8
TGTGCCAGCAGCCCTCCGTATGTCGGGAACACAGATACGCAGTATTTT
CASSPPYVGNTDTQYF
>TRBD1|-|TRBJ2-7|TRBV7-2
TGTGCCAGCAGCTTAAGGGGGCGCTACGAGCAGTACTTC
CASSLRGRYEQYF
>-|-|TRBJ1-4|TRBV2
TGTGCCAGTGGACCGGACAGCGCTAAAGAAAAACTGTTTTTT
CASGPDSAKEKLFF
>TRBD2|-|TRBJ2-2|TRBV4-1
TGCGCCAGCAGCCATCCCATAGCGGGAGGGCCTGGCGGGGAGCTGTTTTTT
CASSHPIAGGPGGELFF
>-|few|TRBJ2-7|TRBV2
TGTGCCAGCAGGGGAAAGGGACTCCACCACGAGCAGTACTTC
CASRGKGLHHEQYF
>TRBD1|-|TRBJ2-5|TRBV6-5
TGTGCCAGCAGTTTTACAGGGGGCGAATGGGAGACCCAGTACTTC
CASSFTGGEWETQYF
>TRBD2|few|TRBJ2-1|TRBV28
TGTGCCAGCAGCGTAAGGGGTAGCGGGAGGGGGTACTCCTACAATGAGCAGTTCTTC
CASSVRGSGRGYSYNEQFF
>TRBD2|-|TRBJ2-2|TRBV7-2
TGTGCCAGCAGCCCAAGACTAGCGGGAGCGTATACCGGGGAGCTGTTTTTT
CASSPRLAGAYTGELFF
>-|few|TRBJ2-3|TRBV27
TGTGCCAGCAGGCCGGTTATAAGCTCTAGCACAGATACGCAGTATTTT
CASRPVISSSTDTQYF
>TRBD1|once|TRBJ2-3|TRBV10-1
TGCGCCAGCAGTGAAGGGGGCCCTTCCAATCCACAGTATTTT
CASSEGGPSNPQYF
>-|-|TRBJ2-3|TRBV7-9
TGTGCCAGCAGCTTACGGGTGTACACAGATACGCAGTATTTT
CASSLRVYTDTQYF
>TRBD2|few|TRBJ2-7|TRBV11-2
TGTGCCAGCAGCGCGGGCGTACGCGGGAGCCTAGTAGGGCAGTACTTC
CASSAGVRGSLVGQYF
>-|few|TRBJ2-5|TRBV5-5
TGTGCCAGCAGCCCGGGTGGTAGCGGCTCGGAGACCCAGTACTTC
CASSPGGSGSETQYF